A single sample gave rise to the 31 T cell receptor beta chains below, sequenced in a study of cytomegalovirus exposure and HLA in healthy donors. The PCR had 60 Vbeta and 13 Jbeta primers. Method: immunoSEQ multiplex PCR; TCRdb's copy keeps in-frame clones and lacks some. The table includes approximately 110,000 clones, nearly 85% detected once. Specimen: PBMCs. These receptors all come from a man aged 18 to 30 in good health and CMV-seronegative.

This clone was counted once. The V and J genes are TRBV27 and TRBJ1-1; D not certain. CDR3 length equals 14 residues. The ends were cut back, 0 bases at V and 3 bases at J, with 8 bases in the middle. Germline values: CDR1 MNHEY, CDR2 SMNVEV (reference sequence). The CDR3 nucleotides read TGTGCCAGCAGTTTATCGGGAGAAGACACTGAAGCTTTCTTT. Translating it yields CASSLSGEDTEAFF.

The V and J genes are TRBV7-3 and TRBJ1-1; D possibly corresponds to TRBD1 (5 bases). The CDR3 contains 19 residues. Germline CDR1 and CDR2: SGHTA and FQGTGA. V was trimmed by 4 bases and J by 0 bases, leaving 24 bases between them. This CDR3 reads CASSYSDFFGGPMNTEAFF. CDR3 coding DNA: TGTGCCAGCAGCTACTCCGATTTCTTCGGGGGACCCATGAACACTGAAGCTTTCTTT.

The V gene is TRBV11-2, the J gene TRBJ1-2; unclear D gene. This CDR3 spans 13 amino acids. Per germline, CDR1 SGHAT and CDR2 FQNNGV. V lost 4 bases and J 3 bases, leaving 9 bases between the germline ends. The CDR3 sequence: CASSSRLYYGYTF. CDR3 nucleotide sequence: TGTGCCAGCAGCTCTAGACTTTACTATGGCTACACCTTC.

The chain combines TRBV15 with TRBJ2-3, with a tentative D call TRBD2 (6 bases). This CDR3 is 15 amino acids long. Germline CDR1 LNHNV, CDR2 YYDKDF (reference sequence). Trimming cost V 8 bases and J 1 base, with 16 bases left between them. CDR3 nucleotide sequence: TGTGCCACCGGAACTAGCAGTTTACGCACAGATACGCAGTATTTT. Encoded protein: CATGTSSLRTDTQYF.

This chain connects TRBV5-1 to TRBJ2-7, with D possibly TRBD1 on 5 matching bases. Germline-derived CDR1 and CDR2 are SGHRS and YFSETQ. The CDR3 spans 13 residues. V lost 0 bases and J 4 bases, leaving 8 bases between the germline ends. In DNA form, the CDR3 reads TGCGCCAGCAGCTTGGCCGGACAATACGAGCAGTACTTC. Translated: CASSLAGQYEQYF.

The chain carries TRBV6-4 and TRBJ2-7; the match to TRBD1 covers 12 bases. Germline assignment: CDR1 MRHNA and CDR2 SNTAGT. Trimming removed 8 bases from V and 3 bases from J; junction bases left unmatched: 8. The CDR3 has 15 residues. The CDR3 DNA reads TGTGCCAGCGGGGACAGGGGGCGTTTGTTCTACGAGCAGTACTTC. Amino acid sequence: CASGDRGRLFYEQYF.

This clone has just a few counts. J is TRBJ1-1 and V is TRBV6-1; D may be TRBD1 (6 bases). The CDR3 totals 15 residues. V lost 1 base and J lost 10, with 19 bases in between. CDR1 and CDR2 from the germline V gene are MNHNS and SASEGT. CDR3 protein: CASSEVDRFFEGAFF. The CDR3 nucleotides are TGTGCCAGCAGTGAAGTTGACAGGTTTTTTGAGGGAGCTTTCTTT.

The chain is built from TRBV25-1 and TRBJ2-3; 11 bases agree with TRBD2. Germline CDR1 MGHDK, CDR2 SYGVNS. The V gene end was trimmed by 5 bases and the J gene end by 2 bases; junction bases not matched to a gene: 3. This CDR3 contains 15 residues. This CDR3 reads CASSLAGGPTDTQYF. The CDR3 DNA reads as TGTGCCAGCAGTTTAGCGGGAGGGCCCACAGATACGCAGTATTTT.

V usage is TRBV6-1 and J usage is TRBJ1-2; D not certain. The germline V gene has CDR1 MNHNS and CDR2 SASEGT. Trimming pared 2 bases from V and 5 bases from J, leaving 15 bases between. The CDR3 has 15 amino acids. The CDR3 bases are TGTGCCAGCAGTGAATCGACGGCGGTCTCTTATGGCTACACCTTC. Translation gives CASSESTAVSYGYTF.

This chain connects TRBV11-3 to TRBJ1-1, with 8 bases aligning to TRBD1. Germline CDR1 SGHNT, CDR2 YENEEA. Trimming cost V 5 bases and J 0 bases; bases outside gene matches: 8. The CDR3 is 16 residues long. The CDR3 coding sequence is TGTGCCAGCAGCCCCTCCCCAGGGGGCCTGAACACTGAAGCTTTCTTT. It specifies CASSPSPGGLNTEAFF.

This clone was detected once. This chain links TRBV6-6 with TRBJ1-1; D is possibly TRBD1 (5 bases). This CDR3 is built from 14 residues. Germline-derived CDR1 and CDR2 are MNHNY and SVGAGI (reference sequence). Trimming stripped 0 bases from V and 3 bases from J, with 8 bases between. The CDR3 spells CASSYSQGYTEAFF. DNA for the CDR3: TGTGCCAGCAGTTACTCGCAGGGCTACACTGAAGCTTTCTTT.

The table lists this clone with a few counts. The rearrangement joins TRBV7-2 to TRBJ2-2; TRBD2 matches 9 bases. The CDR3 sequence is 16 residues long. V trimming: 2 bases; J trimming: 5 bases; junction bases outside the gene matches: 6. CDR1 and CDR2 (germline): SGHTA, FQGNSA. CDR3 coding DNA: TGTGCCAGCAGCTTACGGGCTAGCGGGAAAACCGGGGAGCTGTTTTTT. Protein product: CASSLRASGKTGELFF. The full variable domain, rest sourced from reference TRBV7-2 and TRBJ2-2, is GAGVSQSPSNKVTEKGKDVELRCDPISGHTALYWYRQSLGQGLEFLIYFQGNSAPDKSGLPSDRFSAERTGGSVSTLTIQRTQQEDSAVYLCASSLRASGKTGELFFGEGSRLTVL.

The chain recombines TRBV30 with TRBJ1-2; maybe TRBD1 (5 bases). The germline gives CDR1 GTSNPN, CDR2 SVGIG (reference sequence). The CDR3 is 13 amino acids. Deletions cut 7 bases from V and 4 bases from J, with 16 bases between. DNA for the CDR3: TGTGCCTCCACGGGGCGGGGCCCCTATGGCTACACCTTC. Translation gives CASTGRGPYGYTF.

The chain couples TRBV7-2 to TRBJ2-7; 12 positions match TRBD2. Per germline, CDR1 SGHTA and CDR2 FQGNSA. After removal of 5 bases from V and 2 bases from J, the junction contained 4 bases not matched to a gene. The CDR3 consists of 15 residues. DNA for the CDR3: TGTGCCAGCAGCCCGCGGACTAGCGGGACCTACGAGCAGTACTTC. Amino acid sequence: CASSPRTSGTYEQYF.

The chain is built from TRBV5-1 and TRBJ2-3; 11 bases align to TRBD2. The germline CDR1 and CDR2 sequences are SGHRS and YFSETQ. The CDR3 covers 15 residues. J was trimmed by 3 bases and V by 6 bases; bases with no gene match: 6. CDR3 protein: CASKATSGRTDTQYF. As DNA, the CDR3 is TGCGCCAGCAAGGCTACTAGCGGGAGAACAGATACGCAGTATTTT.

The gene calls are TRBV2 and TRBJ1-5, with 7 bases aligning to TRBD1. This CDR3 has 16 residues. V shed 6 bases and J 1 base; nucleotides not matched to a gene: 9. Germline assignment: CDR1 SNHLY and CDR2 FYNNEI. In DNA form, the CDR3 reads TGTGCCAGCAGGGGGCAGGGGGACAGAAGCAATCAGCCCCAGCATTTT. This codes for CASRGQGDRSNQPQHF.

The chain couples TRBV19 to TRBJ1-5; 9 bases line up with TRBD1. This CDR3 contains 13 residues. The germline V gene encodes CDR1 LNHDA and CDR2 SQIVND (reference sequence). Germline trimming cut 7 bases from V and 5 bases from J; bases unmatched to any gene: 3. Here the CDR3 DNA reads TGTGCCAGTATTGGGGACAGGGATCAGCCCCAGCATTTT. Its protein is CASIGDRDQPQHF.

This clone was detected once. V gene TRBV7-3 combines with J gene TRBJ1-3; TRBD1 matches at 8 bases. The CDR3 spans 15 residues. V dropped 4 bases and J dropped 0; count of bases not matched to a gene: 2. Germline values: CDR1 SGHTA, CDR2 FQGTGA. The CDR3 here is CASSSTGASGNTIYF. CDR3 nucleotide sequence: TGTGCCAGCAGCTCGACAGGGGCCTCTGGAAACACCATATATTTT. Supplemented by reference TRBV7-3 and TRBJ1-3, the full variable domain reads GAGVSQTPSNKVTEKGKYVELRCDPISGHTALYWYRQSLGQGPEFLIYFQGTGAADDSGLPNDRFFAVRPEGSVSTLKIQRTERGDSAVYLCASSSTGASGNTIYFGEGSWLTVV.

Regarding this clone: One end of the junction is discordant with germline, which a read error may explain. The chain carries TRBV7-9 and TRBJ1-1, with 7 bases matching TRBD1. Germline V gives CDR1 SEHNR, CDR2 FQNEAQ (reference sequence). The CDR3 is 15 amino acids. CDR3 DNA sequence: TGTTCCAGCAGCCTCCGCCGGGACAGGAACACTGAAGCTTTCTTT. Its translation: CSSSLRRDRNTEAFF.

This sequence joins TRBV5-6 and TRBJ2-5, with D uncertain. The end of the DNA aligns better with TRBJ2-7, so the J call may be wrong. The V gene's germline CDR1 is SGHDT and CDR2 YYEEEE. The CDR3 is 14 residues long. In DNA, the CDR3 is TGTGCCAGCAGCTTACTCCGGGTCCCCTACGAGCAGTACTTC. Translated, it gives CASSLLRVPYEQYF.

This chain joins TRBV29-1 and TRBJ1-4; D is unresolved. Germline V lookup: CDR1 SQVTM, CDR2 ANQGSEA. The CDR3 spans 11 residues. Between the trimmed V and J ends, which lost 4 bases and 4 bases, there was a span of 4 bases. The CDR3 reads CSVAINEKLFF. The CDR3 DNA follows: TGCAGCGTTGCAATTAATGAAAAACTGTTTTTT.

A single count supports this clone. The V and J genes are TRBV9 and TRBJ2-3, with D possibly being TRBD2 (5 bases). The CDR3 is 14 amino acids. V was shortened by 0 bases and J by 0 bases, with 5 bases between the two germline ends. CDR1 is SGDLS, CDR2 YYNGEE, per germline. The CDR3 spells CASSVGGSTDTQYF. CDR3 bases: TGTGCCAGCAGCGTAGGCGGGAGCACAGATACGCAGTATTTT.

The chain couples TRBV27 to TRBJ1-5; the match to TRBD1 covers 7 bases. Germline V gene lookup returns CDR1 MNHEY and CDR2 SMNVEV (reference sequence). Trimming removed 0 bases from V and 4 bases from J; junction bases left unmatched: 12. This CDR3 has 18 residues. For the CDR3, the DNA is TGTGCCAGCAGTTTATCCGGGACAGTCTACCTCAGGAATCAGCCCCAGCATTTT. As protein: CASSLSGTVYLRNQPQHF.

The CDR3 loop is CASSFSGRGADTQYF. CDR3 in DNA: TGTGCCAGCAGCTTTAGCGGGAGAGGGGCAGATACGCAGTATTTT. The chain combines TRBV5-6 with TRBJ2-3; 9 bases fit TRBD2. This CDR3 comprises 15 residues. J lost 4 bases, V lost 2 bases, and 5 bases had no gene match. The germline gives CDR1 SGHDT, CDR2 YYEEEE.

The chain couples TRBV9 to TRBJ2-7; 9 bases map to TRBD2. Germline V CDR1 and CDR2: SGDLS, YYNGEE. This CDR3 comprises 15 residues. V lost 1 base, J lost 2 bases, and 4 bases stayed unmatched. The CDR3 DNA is TGTGCCAGCAGCGTATATAGCGGGGGAACCTACGAGCAGTACTTC. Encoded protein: CASSVYSGGTYEQYF.

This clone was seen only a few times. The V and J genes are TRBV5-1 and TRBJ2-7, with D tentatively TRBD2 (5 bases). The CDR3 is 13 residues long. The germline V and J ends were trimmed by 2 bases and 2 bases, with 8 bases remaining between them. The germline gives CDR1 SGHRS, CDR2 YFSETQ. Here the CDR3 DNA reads TGCGCCAGCAGCTTCGGGAACCCCTACGAGCAGTACTTC. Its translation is CASSFGNPYEQYF.

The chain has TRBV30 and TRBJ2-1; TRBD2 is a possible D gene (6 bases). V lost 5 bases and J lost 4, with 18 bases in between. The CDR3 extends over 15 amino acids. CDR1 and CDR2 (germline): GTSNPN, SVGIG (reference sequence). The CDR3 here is CAWDKTRTRYNEQFF. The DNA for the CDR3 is TGTGCCTGGGACAAGACTAGGACGCGATACAATGAGCAGTTCTTC.

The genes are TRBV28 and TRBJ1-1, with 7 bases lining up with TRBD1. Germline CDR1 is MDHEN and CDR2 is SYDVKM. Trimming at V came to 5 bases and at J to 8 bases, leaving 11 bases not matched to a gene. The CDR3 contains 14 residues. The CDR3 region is CASSTTGLAWEAFF. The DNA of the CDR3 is TGTGCCAGCAGTACGACAGGGTTAGCATGGGAAGCTTTCTTT.

The CDR3 here is CASSPTLASGTTDTQYF. The CDR3 nucleotides read TGTGCCAGCAGCCCTACCCTGGCTAGCGGGACCACAGATACGCAGTATTTT. This chain uses TRBV11-2 with TRBJ2-3; TRBD2 agrees at 9 bases. The germline V gene has CDR1 SGHAT and CDR2 FQNNGV. The CDR3 totals 17 residues. Trimming took 5 bases from V and 2 from J; bases not matched to a gene: 11.

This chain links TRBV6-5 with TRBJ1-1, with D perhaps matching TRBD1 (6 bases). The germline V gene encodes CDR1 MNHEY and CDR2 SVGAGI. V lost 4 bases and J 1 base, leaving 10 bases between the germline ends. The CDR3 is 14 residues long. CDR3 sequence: CASSWTAENTEAFF. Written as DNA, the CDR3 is TGTGCCAGCAGTTGGACAGCCGAGAACACTGAAGCTTTCTTT.

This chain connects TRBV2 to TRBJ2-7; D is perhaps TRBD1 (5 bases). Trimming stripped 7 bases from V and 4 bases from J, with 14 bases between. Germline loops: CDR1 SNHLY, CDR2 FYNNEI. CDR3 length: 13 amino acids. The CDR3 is CASKLAGPYEQYF. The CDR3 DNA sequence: TGTGCCAGCAAGTTGGCAGGGCCGTACGAGCAGTACTTC.